The rows below give T cell receptor beta chains drawn from one sample of a study of T-cell memory formation after mild COVID-19. TCRdb reprocessed the 5' RACE reads with MiXCR, giving one entry per CDR3 protein. The repertoire consists of fewer than 15,000 distinct CDR3 sequences, with about 15% occurring once and the leading ten covering 50% to 70%. Sequenced: PBMCs or a T cell subset sorted from them (not recorded which). Source of these receptors: a man aged 18-30 years who had mild COVID-19 (a few samples of this study predate the infection). Cell type and time point are not known. Each CDR3 is given without its conserved first and last residue. Fields, in order: J gene, D gene, V gene, CDR3 protein. A D gene is named only where the DNA matches it firmly.

TRBJ2-1 | . | TRBV12-3/TRBV12-4 | ASTPWGSGTYNEQF
TRBJ2-6 | . | TRBV6-4 | ASSQNSGANVLT
TRBJ2-3 | TRBD2 | TRBV7-6 | ASSLVLAGAGWADTQY
TRBJ2-3 | . | TRBV3-1 | ASSETSHTDTQY
TRBJ2-5 | . | TRBV7-9 | ASSLAQETQY
TRBJ1-5 | . | TRBV6-2/TRBV6-3 | ASDLGFLDSNQPQH
TRBJ1-6 | . | TRBV19 | ASSIGPGSNSPLH
TRBJ2-1 | . | TRBV7-2 | ASSSSAGYYNEQF
TRBJ1-1 | . | TRBV5-1 | ASSIPQGGWAF
TRBJ1-5 | . | TRBV6-2/TRBV6-3 | ASSYSRGTGGNQPQH
TRBJ1-5 | . | TRBV18 | ASLPSGRYSNQPQH
TRBJ2-1 | . | TRBV5-1 | ASSLTENEQF
TRBJ2-2 | . | TRBV20-1 | SARDWAVPTGELF
TRBJ2-5 | . | TRBV14 | ASSQGVYQETQY
TRBJ2-1 | TRBD2 | TRBV7-2 | ASRSGGNEQF
TRBJ2-7 | . | TRBV11-2 | ASSFSLDGPYEQY
TRBJ2-7 | TRBD1 | TRBV27 | ASSLFAGTAFYEQY
TRBJ1-1 | TRBD1 | TRBV7-9 | ASSLARTGNTEAF
TRBJ2-5 | TRBD2 | TRBV18 | ASSPKAYVVAGKETQY
TRBJ1-6 | . | TRBV12-3/TRBV12-4 | ASSSRRAPNTYNSPLH
TRBJ2-5 | . | TRBV29-1 | SVKQGLQETQY
TRBJ2-3 | . | TRBV7-9 | ASNGPPSVDTQY
TRBJ2-7 | . | TRBV11-3 | ASSLYGGSYEQY
TRBJ1-4 | TRBD1 | TRBV5-1 | ASRPGQLNEKLF
TRBJ1-1 | . | TRBV12-3/TRBV12-4 | ASSLGITEAF
TRBJ2-5 | . | TRBV27 | ASGPGGGETQY
TRBJ1-2 | . | TRBV3-1 | ASSQPGRGFSYT
TRBJ2-5 | TRBD2 | TRBV6-1 | ASSGLAGGPQETQY
TRBJ1-5 | TRBD1 | TRBV10-2 | ASSEDRDLSQPQH
TRBJ2-5 | . | TRBV15 | ATSREHRAKETQY
TRBJ1-5 | . | TRBV5-1 | ASSLEPGRDQPQH
TRBJ2-1 | . | TRBV6-1 | ASSERGGGWQF
TRBJ1-6 | . | TRBV25-1 | ASSELGSYNSPLH
TRBJ2-7 | . | TRBV7-2 | ASSPGPGEVHEQY
TRBJ1-3 | TRBD1 | TRBV5-1 | ASSLWTGDAGNTIY
TRBJ2-1 | TRBD1 | TRBV9 | ASSVDRGAYNEQF
TRBJ1-2 | . | TRBV10-1 | ASSESIGTRPNYYYGYT
TRBJ1-2 | . | TRBV4-1 | ASSPAAQVVYGYT
TRBJ1-5 | . | TRBV7-2 | ASSTRDYQPQH
TRBJ2-3 | . | TRBV5-1 | ASGNVEDGGLTDTQY
TRBJ2-7 | . | TRBV20-1 | SARLGHAYEQY
TRBJ1-5 | . | TRBV15 | ATSKTQGWGQPQH
TRBJ2-5 | TRBD2 | TRBV6-5 | ASSYRSGGKETQY
TRBJ1-2 | . | TRBV27 | ASSPGLEKGYGYT
TRBJ1-1 | . | TRBV11-2 | ASRPGTKGSRGRTEAF